The rows below give T cell receptor beta chains drawn from one sample of a study of vaccination effects on CD4 cells after COVID-19. The assay was immunoSEQ multiplex PCR, and TCRdb's table has in-frame clones only and misses some. The sample carries over 65,000 clones, 75% to 80% recorded once. Their specific antigens are unknown. The specimen was CD4+ T cells from PBMCs cultured without peptide, collected before COVID-19 vaccination. These receptors were collected from a human donor who received a COVID-19 vaccine. CDR3s include the opening cysteine and the closing phenylalanine or tryptophan.

J gene: TRBJ1-2; V gene: TRBV3-1/TRBV3-2; CDR3 protein: CASSQARVYGYTF
J gene: TRBJ2-5; V gene: TRBV2; CDR3 protein: CASRDFQETQYF
J gene: TRBJ1-3; V gene: TRBV9; CDR3 protein: CASSVVSQIPGSGNTIYF
J gene: TRBJ1-5; V gene: TRBV6-6; CDR3 protein: CASSDRQGHQPQHF
J gene: TRBJ1-3; V gene: TRBV19; CDR3 protein: CATSSGNTIYF
J gene: TRBJ1-1; V gene: TRBV5-1; CDR3 protein: CASSATRQLNTEAFF
J gene: TRBJ2-3; V gene: TRBV5-8; CDR3 protein: CASPHAPLALTPQRADTQYF
J gene: TRBJ1-1; V gene: TRBV3-1/TRBV3-2; CDR3 protein: CASSQSGTMNTEAFF
J gene: TRBJ2-1; V gene: TRBV6-1; CDR3 protein: CASSEIVPRSEQFF
J gene: TRBJ2-5; V gene: TRBV5-4; CDR3 protein: CASSDRRTEETQYF
J gene: TRBJ2-2; V gene: TRBV7-3; CDR3 protein: CASSLHGGASTGELFF
J gene: TRBJ2-2; V gene: TRBV3-1/TRBV3-2; CDR3 protein: CASRVETRDTGELFF
J gene: TRBJ1-1; V gene: TRBV5-1; CDR3 protein: CASSRGTGEETEAFF
J gene: TRBJ2-2; V gene: TRBV11-2; CDR3 protein: CASSARRDTNTGELFF
J gene: TRBJ1-4; V gene: TRBV3-1/TRBV3-2; CDR3 protein: CASSPLDRYNEKLFF
J gene: TRBJ2-3; V gene: TRBV6-4; CDR3 protein: CASRTWTGDTDTQYF
J gene: TRBJ2-3; V gene: TRBV5-1; CDR3 protein: CASSLNAATDTQYF
J gene: TRBJ2-2; V gene: TRBV7-2; CDR3 protein: CASSLNPQGNTGELFF
J gene: TRBJ1-6; V gene: TRBV30; CDR3 protein: CAWRGDTYNSPLHF
J gene: TRBJ2-1; V gene: TRBV6-4; CDR3 protein: CASSALGGYSRENEQFF
J gene: TRBJ2-1; V gene: TRBV24-1; CDR3 protein: CATRVQGAQGSSGSYNEQFF
J gene: TRBJ2-5; V gene: TRBV5-8; CDR3 protein: CASSIATGGETQYF
J gene: TRBJ2-3; V gene: TRBV24-1; CDR3 protein: CATSDSLGRGVADTQYF
J gene: TRBJ2-4; V gene: TRBV29-1; CDR3 protein: CSVALADQTLAKNIQYF
J gene: TRBJ1-1; V gene: TRBV5-1; CDR3 protein: CASSLRSPGAEAFF
J gene: TRBJ1-2; V gene: TRBV2; CDR3 protein: CASRQKYGYTF
J gene: TRBJ2-3; V gene: TRBV5-4; CDR3 protein: CASSWSRAGDTQYF
J gene: TRBJ1-1; V gene: TRBV19; CDR3 protein: CASSITGVNTEAFF
J gene: TRBJ1-2; V gene: TRBV6-5; CDR3 protein: CASSYLPGQGRSGYTF
J gene: TRBJ1-1; V gene: TRBV14; CDR3 protein: CASSSGTMSLGTEAFF
J gene: TRBJ2-1; V gene: TRBV5-1; CDR3 protein: CASSSGTSGGALEQFF
J gene: TRBJ1-2; V gene: TRBV5-1; CDR3 protein: CASSLDNAVSGYTF